Listed below are T cell receptor beta chains from one sample, sequenced in a study of CD8+CD57+ T cells in acquired aplastic anemia. MiXCR was run by TCRdb on the reads, yielding one entry per CDR3 protein. The repertoire holds about 180,000 distinct CDR3 sequences, with around 48% as singletons. Material: sorted CD4+, CD8+, or CD8+CD57+ T cells (not recorded which) from PBMCs. All receptors derive from a human donor with aplastic anemia. The CDR3 runs from the conserved cysteine through the conserved F or W. D genes are given only for firm matches. Size is omitted from some rows. Given values are once, few, many or a class for expanded clones.

j_call v_call clone_size d_call cdr3_aa cdr3_nt
TRBJ1-6 TRBV20-1 NA TRBD1 CSASSGQGRVSPLHF TGCAGTGCTAGCTCTGGACAGGGCAGAGTTTCACCCCTCCACTTT
TRBJ1-2 TRBV6-1 few TRBD1 CASRQETGGLLGYTF TGTGCCAGCAGACAGGAGACAGGGGGCCTCCTGGGCTACACCTTC
TRBJ1-6 TRBV4-1 many TRBD1 CASSLRDRGRNNSPLHF TGCGCCAGCAGCCTACGGGACAGGGGCCGGAATAATTCACCCCTCCACTTT
TRBJ2-1 TRBV29-1 NA TRBD1 CSVEGTGQGLGYNEQFF TGCAGCGTTGAAGGGACGGGACAGGGGTTAGGCTACAATGAGCAGTTCTTC
TRBJ1-1 TRBV29-1 NA TRBD1 CSVRRDREQAFF TGCAGCGTTCGCAGGGACAGGGAGCAAGCTTTCTTT
TRBJ1-1 TRBV7-6 NA NA CASSRGGLEAFF TGTGCCAGCAGCCGAGGGGGGCTTGAAGCTTTCTTT
TRBJ1-4 TRBV20-1 many TRBD1 CSAWTGAGREKLFF TGCAGTGCTTGGACAGGGGCCGGGCGAGAAAAACTGTTTTTT
TRBJ2-1 TRBV9 NA NA CASSVDGRYNEQFF TGTGCCAGCAGCGTAGATGGCCGGTACAATGAGCAGTTCTTC
TRBJ2-3 TRBV6-4 NA NA CASSDQGGSTDTQYF TGTGCCAGCAGTGACCAGGGGGGTTCCACAGATACGCAGTATTTT
TRBJ1-2 TRBV20-1 NA NA CSGLGELYGYTF TGCAGTGGGCTGGGGGAGCTCTATGGCTACACCTTC
TRBJ1-2 TRBV6-1 few TRBD1 CASSSPRQGYYGYTF TGTGCCAGCAGCTCCCCCCGACAGGGATACTATGGCTACACCTTC
TRBJ2-7 TRBV7-8 few TRBD2 CASSLGAGVYEQYF TGTGCCAGCAGCTTAGGTGCGGGAGTGTACGAGCAGTACTTC
TRBJ1-3 TRBV25-1 NA NA CARDGSGSGNTIYF TGTGCTAGAGACGGGTCAGGGTCTGGAAACACCATATATTTT
TRBJ1-1 TRBV6-1 few NA CASSGGGGWGTEAFF TGTGCCAGCAGTGGTGGAGGGGGGTGGGGGACTGAAGCTTTCTTT
TRBJ2-5 TRBV7-2 NA NA CASSPVVVQETQYF TGTGCCAGCAGCCCCGTGGTAGTCCAGGAGACCCAGTACTTC
TRBJ1-4 TRBV9 many TRBD1 CASSVGTGGREKLFF TGTGCCAGCAGCGTGGGGACAGGGGGTAGGGAAAAACTGTTTTTT
TRBJ1-3 TRBV12-3/TRBV12-4 many NA CATALQQGAGNTIYF TGTGCCACCGCCCTACAACAGGGTGCTGGAAACACCATATATTTT
TRBJ1-1 TRBV29-1 NA NA CSVEDSVWGSDTEAFF TGCAGCGTTGAAGATTCGGTTTGGGGTAGCGACACTGAAGCTTTCTTT
TRBJ2-5 TRBV3-1 few TRBD2 CASSLLGGGAVETQYF TGTGCCAGCAGCCTCCTGGGCGGGGGGGCCGTTGAGACCCAGTACTTC
TRBJ2-7 TRBV10-2 NA NA CASSVPEAEQYF TGCGCCAGCAGTGTGCCAGAAGCCGAGCAGTACTTC
TRBJ1-2 TRBV7-8 NA NA CASSSTTGIAYGYTF TGTGCCAGCAGCTCAACGACAGGTATTGCCTATGGCTACACCTTC